The 28 T cell receptor beta chains listed next were all sequenced from one sample in a study of T-cell reconstitution after alpha-beta-depleted transplantation in children. Preparing the TCRbeta library involved the use of unique molecular identifiers. TCRdb used MiXCR to reprocess the PCR reads, holding one entry per CDR3 protein. The table lists hundreds of thousands of distinct CDR3 sequences, 10% to 15% of them singletons, with about 0.79% in the top ten. The sequences come from PBMCs, collected before TCRalphabeta/CD19-depleted stem cell transplant. The receptors were sampled from a girl aged 2-15 years with congenital amegakaryocytic thrombocytopenia, due to receive a stem cell transplant.

This clonotype was counted at least ten times. This chain joins TRBV5-1 and TRBJ2-1; the match to TRBD1 covers 8 bases. Losses at the gene ends were 0 bases for V and 0 bases for J; bases not matched to a gene: 5. This CDR3 spans 17 amino acids. The germline V gene has CDR1 SGHRS and CDR2 YFSETQ. The CDR3 region is CASSLGYRGSSYNEQFF. In nucleotides, the CDR3 is TGCGCCAGCAGCTTGGGGTACAGGGGGAGCTCCTACAATGAGCAGTTCTTC.

This clonotype was seen ten or more times. J is TRBJ1-5 and V is TRBV29-1; 11 positions agree with TRBD1. CDR3 length: 14 amino acids. The germline V gene encodes CDR1 SQVTM and CDR2 ANQGSEA. The V gene end was trimmed by 4 bases and the J gene end by 3 bases; junction bases not matched to a gene: 2. The CDR3 is CSVGTGGLNQPQHF. CDR3 nucleotide sequence: TGCAGCGTTGGGACAGGGGGCCTCAATCAGCCCCAGCATTTT.

This clonotype was counted ten times or more. The chain has TRBV3-1 and TRBJ2-2, with D possibly matching TRBD2 (5 bases). Germline V gene sequence: CDR1 LGHDT, CDR2 YNNKEL (reference sequence). The CDR3 has 15 residues. Trimming took off 4 bases at V and 6 bases at J, with 15 bases between the two ends. CDR3 nucleotides: TGTGCCAGCAGCCGAACCATACTAGGTCCCGGGGAGCTGTTTTTT. This codes for CASSRTILGPGELFF. Full variable domain (outside the CDR3, taken from reference TRBV3-1 and TRBJ2-2): DTAVSQTPKYLVTQMGNDKSIKCEQNLGHDTMYWYKQDSKKFLKIMFSYNNKELIINETVPNRFSPKSPDKAHLNLHINSLELGDSAVYFCASSRTILGPGELFFGEGSRLTVL.

The V call is TRBV20-1, the J call TRBJ1-1; D remains unclear. Per the germline V gene, CDR1 is DFQATT and CDR2 is SNEGSKA (reference sequence). The CDR3 is made up of 12 amino acids. The V and J ends lost 8 bases and 5 bases respectively, with 15 bases between them. The CDR3 protein is CSSRWLRTEAFF. The CDR3 nucleotides read TGCAGTTCAAGATGGTTAAGGACTGAAGCTTTCTTT.

This clonotype was seen many times. The chain employs TRBV15 and TRBJ2-2; perhaps TRBD1 as D (5 bases). Germline lookup yields CDR1 LNHNV and CDR2 YYDKDF (reference sequence). V was cut by 8 bases and J by 3 bases, with 16 bases left in between. The CDR3 has 15 amino acids. The CDR3 loop reads CATSIIRVDTGELFF. DNA for the CDR3: TGTGCCACCTCAATCATCAGGGTCGACACCGGGGAGCTGTTTTTT. The complete variable domain, with remaining parts taken from reference TRBV15 and TRBJ2-2, reads DAMVIQNPRYQVTQFGKPVTLSCSQTLNHNVMYWYQQKSSQAPKLLFHYYDKDFNNEADTPDNFQSRRPNTSFCFLDIRSPGLGDTAMYLCATSIIRVDTGELFFGEGSRLTVL.

This clonotype came up many times. The chain links TRBV6-1 to TRBJ2-3; no clear D. The germline V and J ends were trimmed by 7 bases and 1 base, with 18 bases remaining between them. The CDR3 extends over 16 amino acids. Germline V gene sequence: CDR1 MNHNS, CDR2 SASEGT. The CDR3 nucleotides read TGTGCCAGCACCCGCCCTGAGGTCCTGGGCACAGATACGCAGTATTTT. Translated, it gives CASTRPEVLGTDTQYF.

CDR3 DNA sequence: TGCGCCAGCAGCCGCCGCCCTGGACAGGGAAGCAACTATGGCTACACCTTC. Amino acids: CASSRRPGQGSNYGYTF. This chain uses TRBV5-1 with TRBJ1-2; 8 bases are shared with TRBD1. After removal of 4 bases from V and 2 bases from J, the junction contained 13 bases not matched to a gene. The CDR3 totals 17 residues. CDR1 SGHRS and CDR2 YFSETQ come from the germline V gene.

DNA for the CDR3: TGTGCCAGCAGTGAGGGGGCATGGCAGCCCCAGCATTTT. This gives the protein CASSEGAWQPQHF. This chain links TRBV25-1 with TRBJ1-5, with D perhaps TRBD1 (6 bases). Deletions cut 3 bases from V and 7 bases from J, with 10 bases between. This CDR3 is built from 13 residues. Germline lookup yields CDR1 MGHDK and CDR2 SYGVNS.

J is TRBJ2-3 and V is TRBV11-2, with 7 nucleotides matching TRBD2. Germline values: CDR1 SGHAT, CDR2 FQNNGV. This CDR3 region has 18 residues. V was clipped by 3 bases and J by 0 bases; unmatched bases: 12. DNA of the CDR3: TGTGCCAGCAGCTTTAGTCCTTGGCTAGCGGATAGCACAGATACGCAGTATTTT. This translates into CASSFSPWLADSTDTQYF.

The chain employs TRBV12-3 or TRBV12-4 and TRBJ2-3; 7 bases map to TRBD2. V lost 6 bases, J lost 4 bases, and 7 bases stayed unmatched. The CDR3 is 14 residues long. CDR3: CASSRSGEADTQYF. The CDR3 DNA follows: TGTGCCAGCAGCCGCAGCGGGGAGGCAGATACGCAGTATTTT.

This clonotype was counted a few times. The chain links TRBV28 to TRBJ2-7, with D possibly TRBD2 on 6 matching bases. Trimming took 2 bases from V and 2 from J, leaving 13 bases between them. This CDR3 is built from 15 residues. CDR1 is MDHEN, CDR2 SYDVKM, per germline. The CDR3 loop reads CASSLGLAFAYEQYF. The CDR3 DNA is TGTGCCAGCAGTTTAGGGCTAGCGTTCGCCTACGAGCAGTACTTC.

This clonotype was observed many times. J is TRBJ2-6 and V is TRBV5-1, with D perhaps matching TRBD1 (5 bases). CDR3 length: 14 residues. The V and J ends lost 7 bases and 0 bases respectively, with 8 bases between them. Germline V gene sequence: CDR1 SGHRS, CDR2 YFSETQ. DNA of the CDR3: TGCGCCAGCCAACAGGACTCTGGGGCCAACGTCCTGACTTTC. It specifies CASQQDSGANVLTF. The entire variable domain, with the rest obtained from reference TRBV5-1 and TRBJ2-6, is as follows: KAGVTQTPRYLIKTRGQQVTLSCSPISGHRSVSWYQQTPGQGLQFLFEYFSETQRNKGNFPGRFSGRQFSNSRSEMNVSTLELGDSALYLCASQQDSGANVLTFGAGSRLTVL.

The rearrangement links TRBV21-1 to TRBJ2-7; the table gives TRBD1 as D, unverified against the DNA. TRBV21-1 is termed a pseudogene. The CDR3 is 17 amino acids. CDR3 sequence reads: CASSKVGRGPRHHEQYF. The CDR3 region has the DNA TGTGCCAGCAGCAAAGTGGGTCGGGGACCGCGTCATCACGAGCAGTACTTC.

This clonotype was detected a few times. This chain uses TRBV6-5 with TRBJ1-5; D uncertain. V dropped 3 bases and J dropped 0 bases, with 9 bases sitting between them. Germline assignment: CDR1 MNHEY and CDR2 SVGAGI. The CDR3 length is 15 residues. The CDR3 bases are TGTGCCAGCAGTTATACGGCAGCTAGCAATCAGCCCCAGCATTTT. It translates to CASSYTAASNQPQHF.

This clonotype was observed many times. The chain uses TRBV28 and TRBJ2-3; 7 bases map to TRBD2. The germline CDR1 and CDR2 sequences are MDHEN and SYDVKM. The V segment lost 7 bases and the J segment 6 bases; nucleotides outside the gene matches: 7. This CDR3 has 13 amino acids. CDR3 residues: CASTGGSFDTQYF. The CDR3 coding sequence is TGTGCCAGCACGGGCGGGAGTTTCGATACGCAGTATTTT.

In this sample, this clonotype turned up many times. The chain carries TRBV5-1 and TRBJ2-1, with D possibly being TRBD2 (6 bases). CDR1 is SGHRS, CDR2 YFSETQ, per germline. This CDR3 is built from 13 residues. V was cut by 3 bases and J by 3 bases, with 7 bases left in between. CDR3 residues: CASSWDFYNEQFF. CDR3 bases: TGCGCCAGCAGCTGGGACTTCTACAATGAGCAGTTCTTC.

There are many counts of this clonotype. The gene calls are TRBV18 and TRBJ2-3; D possibly corresponds to TRBD2 (5 bases). The germline gives CDR1 KGHSH, CDR2 LQKENI. This CDR3 comprises 14 residues. Between the trimmed V and J ends, which lost 3 bases and 2 bases, there was a span of 9 bases. Here the CDR3 reads CASSPLLDTDTQYF. CDR3 coding DNA: TGTGCCAGCTCACCCCTACTAGACACAGATACGCAGTATTTT.

The J gene is TRBJ2-5, the V gene TRBV12-3 or TRBV12-4, with 7 bases matching TRBD2. V was clipped by 5 bases and J by 4 bases; unmatched bases: 7. The CDR3 extends over 14 amino acids. The DNA for the CDR3 is TGTGCCAGCAGTCGGGAGGTGGTAGGAGAGACCCAGTACTTC. Its protein product is CASSREVVGETQYF.

A remark on this clonotype: Germline is not matched at one junction end, which may reflect a read error. The gene calls are TRBV7-6 and TRBJ2-1, with 13 bases matching TRBD2. The CDR3 runs to 15 residues. Germline CDR1 SGHVS, CDR2 FNYEAQ. CDR3 loop: CATSQLAGGLFEQFF. The CDR3 DNA reads as TGTGCCACCAGCCAACTAGCGGGAGGGCTGTTTGAGCAGTTCTTC. The full variable domain, with the rest looked up from reference TRBV7-6 and TRBJ2-1, is GAGVSQSPRYKVTKRGQDVALRCDPISGHVSLYWYRQALGQGPEFLTYFNYEAQQDKSGLPNDRFSAERPEGSISTLTIQRTEQRDSAMYRCATSQLAGGLFEQFFGPGTRLTVL.

This clonotype showed up many times. This sequence joins TRBV29-1 and TRBJ2-5; D is undetermined. The germline V and J ends were trimmed by 6 bases and 0 bases, with 14 bases remaining between them. The CDR3 covers 14 residues. Germline V lookup: CDR1 SQVTM, CDR2 ANQGSEA. This CDR3 is CSVPFTVHQETQYF. As DNA, the CDR3 is TGCAGCGTACCCTTCACAGTACACCAAGAGACCCAGTACTTC. The whole variable domain, remainder taken from reference TRBV29-1 and TRBJ2-5, is SAVISQKPSRDICQRGTSLTIQCQVDSQVTMMFWYRQQPGQSLTLIATANQGSEATYESGFVIDKFPISRPNLTFSTLTVSNMSPEDSSIYLCSVPFTVHQETQYFGPGTRLLVL.

In its sample, this clonotype was seen many times. V gene TRBV20-1 combines with J gene TRBJ2-1; 8 bases map to TRBD2. Germline-derived CDR1 and CDR2 are DFQATT and SNEGSKA (reference sequence). This CDR3 region has 15 residues. The ends lost 7 bases at V and 2 bases at J; junction bases unmatched: 10. The DNA for the CDR3 is TGCAGTGTCGCGACTAGCGCCAGAGCCTACAATGAGCAGTTCTTC. Amino acid sequence: CSVATSARAYNEQFF.

This clonotype was detected many times. The chain recombines TRBV7-2 with TRBJ1-1, with D tentatively TRBD1 (6 bases). With 4 bases removed from V and 1 base from J, the gap between germline ends came to 10 bases. The germline V gene has CDR1 SGHTA and CDR2 FQGNSA. The CDR3 consists of 14 residues. CDR3 loop: CASSWGHQNTEAFF. The CDR3 coding sequence is TGTGCCAGCAGCTGGGGACACCAGAACACTGAAGCTTTCTTT.

This clonotype was detected ten times or more. The chain is built from TRBV20-1 and TRBJ2-7, with 11 positions matching TRBD2. Germline values: CDR1 DFQATT, CDR2 SNEGSKA (reference sequence). This CDR3 is built from 14 residues. V was pared by 6 bases and J by 3 bases, with 7 bases of the junction left unmatched. CDR3 sequence (DNA): TGCAGTGCCTCACCGGGACTAGCGGTCTACGAGCAGTACTTC. It translates to CSASPGLAVYEQYF.

This chain joins TRBV5-1 and TRBJ2-3; 11 nucleotides match TRBD2. The CDR3 totals 17 residues. CDR1 is SGHRS and CDR2 is YFSETQ in the germline V gene. The V gene end was trimmed by 2 bases and the J gene end by 0 bases; junction bases not matched to a gene: 5. CDR3: CASSLTTSGTSTDTQYF. The CDR3 region has the DNA TGCGCCAGCAGCTTAACGACTAGCGGGACAAGCACAGATACGCAGTATTTT.

V usage is TRBV11-2 and J usage is TRBJ2-1, with 9 nucleotides matching TRBD2. Germline values: CDR1 SGHAT, CDR2 FQNNGV. The CDR3 consists of 17 residues. V lost 5 bases to trimming and J lost 5 bases; unmatched junction nucleotides: 13. The CDR3, as DNA: TGTGCCAGCAGCCCAGTCGGTCGCGGGAGGGAAGACAATGAGCAGTTCTTC. This gives the protein CASSPVGRGREDNEQFF.

This clonotype has a handful of counts. The chain joins TRBV20-1 to TRBJ2-7, with D tentatively TRBD2 (5 bases). The germline V gene encodes CDR1 DFQATT and CDR2 SNEGSKA (reference sequence). V dropped 0 bases and J dropped 4 bases, with 19 bases sitting between them. CDR3 length: 16 residues. CDR3 in amino acids: CSAREWKLGDFYEQYF. CDR3 nucleotides: TGCAGTGCTAGAGAGTGGAAGCTCGGGGATTTTTACGAGCAGTACTTC.

This clonotype was observed a handful of times. This sequence joins TRBV7-7 and TRBJ2-2, with TRBD1 matching over 8 bases. The CDR3 loop spans 15 amino acids. V lost 5 bases to trimming and J lost 6 bases; unmatched junction nucleotides: 8. The germline CDR1 and CDR2 sequences are SSHAT and FNYEAQ (reference sequence). CDR3 sequence: CASSPDRGLPGELFF. In DNA, the CDR3 is TGTGCCAGCAGCCCAGACAGGGGACTTCCCGGGGAGCTGTTTTTT.

This clonotype occurred many times. V is TRBV29-1 and J is TRBJ1-2; 8 nucleotides line up with TRBD1. The CDR3 covers 17 residues. Looked up from germline, CDR1 is SQVTM and CDR2 is ANQGSEA. The V segment lost 4 bases and the J segment 4 bases; nucleotides outside the gene matches: 17. CDR3 loop: CSVGLPLIKDRVYGYTF. The CDR3, as DNA: TGCAGCGTTGGTTTACCCCTCATAAAGGACAGGGTCTATGGCTACACCTTC.